These 17 T cell receptor beta chains originate from one sample sequenced in a study of shared clonotypes between healthy human individuals. Only in-frame clones appear in the TCRdb table, and some are missing; sequencing was by immunoSEQ multiplex PCR. The sample consists of hundreds of thousands of clones, about 85% of them appearing once. Material for sequencing was PBMCs. These receptors came from a middle-aged woman in good health. Some clones in this sample may be carry-over from other donors' samples.

As for this clone: In the same sample, other DNA sequences code for this CDR3. This chain uses TRBV7-9 with TRBJ1-4, with a weak D call TRBD1 (5 bases). With 1 base removed from V and 8 bases from J, the gap between germline ends came to 5 bases. Germline assignment: CDR1 SEHNR and CDR2 FQNEAQ (reference sequence). The CDR3 length is 12 residues. The CDR3 protein is CASSLEGEKLFF. The CDR3 DNA is TGTGCCAGCAGCTTAGAGGGGGAAAAACTGTTTTTT.

The chain joins TRBV19 to TRBJ1-1, with TRBD1 matching over 8 bases. The germline V gene has CDR1 LNHDA and CDR2 SQIVND (reference sequence). Losses at the gene ends were 3 bases for V and 4 bases for J; bases not matched to a gene: 10. The CDR3 has 16 amino acids. The CDR3: CASSIVPGGAGTEAFF. The DNA for the CDR3 is TGTGCCAGTAGTATCGTCCCAGGGGGCGCGGGCACTGAAGCTTTCTTT.

This chain links TRBV28 with TRBJ2-5, with unresolved D. There are 13 residues in the CDR3. Looked up from germline, CDR1 is MDHEN and CDR2 is SYDVKM. The V end lost 7 bases, the J end lost 1 base, and 10 bases lay between the germline ends. CDR3 protein: CASISRVQETQYF. CDR3 coding DNA: TGTGCCAGCATTTCAAGGGTCCAAGAGACCCAGTACTTC.

At least ten counts were recorded for this clone. The same CDR3 can be traced to other DNA sequences in this sample. The chain carries TRBV6-4 and TRBJ2-3; unclear D gene. Trimming left V 4 bases short and J 0 bases short, with 8 bases between. Germline CDR1 reads MRHNA; CDR2 reads SNTAGT. The CDR3 is 14 amino acids. CDR3 loop: CASSVSGSTDTQYF. CDR3 bases: TGTGCCAGCAGTGTCTCCGGTAGCACAGATACGCAGTATTTT.

The chain couples TRBV19 to TRBJ2-1; the match to TRBD2 covers 11 bases. The junction had 7 bases not matched to a gene; V was cut back by 9 bases and J by 3 bases. Germline CDR1 and CDR2: LNHDA and SQIVND (reference sequence). The CDR3 is made up of 15 amino acids. CDR3: CASASGTSGYNEQFF. CDR3 nucleotides: TGTGCCAGCGCCTCCGGGACTAGCGGCTACAATGAGCAGTTCTTC.

DNA for the CDR3: TGTGCCTCCGCGGCAGCGGGAGCTCAAGAGACCCAGTACTTC. Translated, it gives CASAAAGAQETQYF. The chain employs TRBV28 and TRBJ2-5, with 8 bases aligning to TRBD2. The CDR3 contains 14 residues. With V trimmed by 11 bases and J by 2 bases, 10 bases remained unmatched. From germline, CDR1 is MDHEN and CDR2 SYDVKM.

The chain uses TRBV19 and TRBJ2-7, with D maybe TRBD1 (6 bases). Germline V gene data show CDR1 as LNHDA and CDR2 as SQIVND (reference sequence). The CDR3 is made up of 14 amino acids. V shed 7 bases and J shed 4 bases, with 17 bases lying between them. This CDR3 reads CASKGPGESYEQYF. In DNA form, the CDR3 reads TGTGCCAGTAAGGGGCCAGGGGAGTCGTACGAGCAGTACTTC.

The rearrangement joins TRBV27 to TRBJ2-7; D remains unclear. The CDR3 loop spans 16 amino acids. Germline V CDR1 and CDR2: MNHEY, SMNVEV (reference sequence). Between the trimmed V and J ends, which lost 1 base and 1 base, there was a span of 14 bases. As DNA, the CDR3 is TGTGCCAGCAGTTTATTGGACGCGGAAGGATCCTACGAGCAGTACTTC. It encodes CASSLLDAEGSYEQYF.

The chain couples TRBV10-3 to TRBJ2-7; 12 bases are shared with TRBD2. The junction had 8 bases not matched to a gene; V was cut back by 3 bases and J by 2 bases. The CDR3 sequence is 17 residues long. Germline V gene sequence: CDR1 ENHRY, CDR2 SYGVKD. The CDR3, as DNA: TGTGCCATCAGTGACTATTCACTAGCGGGAGGCCCCTACGAGCAGTACTTC. As protein: CAISDYSLAGGPYEQYF.

The V and J genes are TRBV5-4 and TRBJ1-1; 10 bases align to TRBD1. Per the germline V gene, CDR1 is SGHNT and CDR2 is YYREEE (reference sequence). After removal of 4 bases from V and 4 bases from J, the junction contained 4 bases not matched to a gene. The length of the CDR3 is 14 residues. The CDR3 nucleotides read TGTGCCAGCAGCCGGGACAGGGGTGGCACTGAAGCTTTCTTT. Protein product: CASSRDRGGTEAFF. The variable domain in full, with the rest retrieved from reference TRBV5-4 and TRBJ1-1, is ETGVTQSPTHLIKTRGQQVTLRCSSQSGHNTVSWYQQALGQGPQFIFQYYREEENGRGNFPPRFSGLQFPNYSSELNVNALELDDSALYLCASSRDRGGTEAFFGQGTRLTVV.

This clone has a single count. The gene calls are TRBV28 and TRBJ1-1; no definite D call. The CDR3 extends over 14 amino acids. The ends were cut back, 7 bases at V and 6 bases at J, with 18 bases in the middle. CDR1 and CDR2 (germline): MDHEN, SYDVKM. CDR3 nucleotides: TGTGCCAGCATAGGGCAGCCCGCGTGGTCTGAAGCTTTCTTT. Residues: CASIGQPAWSEAFF.

V and J are TRBV6-1 and TRBJ2-4; D is perhaps TRBD1 (7 bases). V lost 0 bases, J lost 5 bases, and 14 bases lay in between. The CDR3 extends over 16 amino acids. CDR1 and CDR2 (germline): MNHNS, SASEGT. The CDR3 DNA reads as TGTGCCAGCAGTGAAGCGCGACTCAGGGGGGAAAACATTCAGTACTTC. Residues: CASSEARLRGENIQYF.

The chain combines TRBV30 with TRBJ2-3; D not resolved. Germline V gene data show CDR1 as GTSNPN and CDR2 as SVGIG (reference sequence). Trimming stripped 4 bases from V and 2 bases from J, with 13 bases between. The CDR3 sequence is 14 residues long. The CDR3 DNA reads as TGTGCCTGGAACGGACCCGAATTCACAGATACGCAGTATTTT. It translates to CAWNGPEFTDTQYF.

V gene TRBV6-5 combines with J gene TRBJ2-1; weak D call: TRBD2 (6 bases). Trimming left V 6 bases short and J 3 bases short, with 15 bases between. This CDR3 spans 15 amino acids. The V gene's germline CDR1 is MNHEY and CDR2 SVGAGI. The CDR3 DNA follows: TGTGCCAGCAGGCCCGGGACTTATATCTACAATGAGCAGTTCTTC. Translation gives CASRPGTYIYNEQFF.

V usage is TRBV19 and J usage is TRBJ2-1; 8 bases align to TRBD2. The germline CDR1 and CDR2 sequences are LNHDA and SQIVND (reference sequence). The CDR3 extends over 15 amino acids. Germline trimming cut 4 bases from V and 1 base from J; bases unmatched to any gene: 3. DNA for the CDR3: TGTGCCAGTAGTACCCAGCGGGAGTCCTACAATGAGCAGTTCTTC. Amino acids: CASSTQRESYNEQFF.

This chain connects TRBV25-1 to TRBJ2-1; perhaps D is TRBD1 or TRBD2 (5 bases each). V was pared by 1 base and J by 0 bases, with 16 bases between. This CDR3 is 18 amino acids long. In germline, CDR1 is MGHDK, CDR2 SYGVNS. In DNA, the CDR3 is TGTGCCAGCAGTGAATGGGGGACCGGGGAAAGCTCCTACAATGAGCAGTTCTTC. Translated: CASSEWGTGESSYNEQFF. The full variable domain, with the rest looked up from reference TRBV25-1 and TRBJ2-1, is EADIYQTPRYLVIGTGKKITLECSQTMGHDKMYWYQQDPGMELHLIHYSYGVNSTEKGDLSSESTVSRIRTEHFPLTLESARPSHTSQYLCASSEWGTGESSYNEQFFGPGTRLTVL.

This chain connects TRBV11-2 to TRBJ1-2; 7 bases agree with TRBD1. Unmatched junction bases numbered 3, after V lost 3 bases and J lost 2 bases. The germline V gene encodes CDR1 SGHAT and CDR2 FQNNGV. This CDR3 comprises 14 residues. CDR3 sequence: CASSFGRGNYGYTF. The CDR3 bases are TGTGCCAGCAGCTTCGGCAGGGGGAACTATGGCTACACCTTC.